One sample yielded the 7 T cell receptor beta chains listed below, sequenced in a study of control samples from healthy donors and cancer patients. Assay: immunoSEQ multiplex PCR; the TCRdb copy retains only in-frame clones and omits some. Here the sample spans some 130,000 clones, about 93% being singletons. The specimen was blood. These receptors were obtained from a man younger than 35 in good health.

The rearrangement uses TRBV6-1 and TRBJ1-4; D unclear. The CDR3 covers 13 residues. Per the germline V gene, CDR1 is MNHNS and CDR2 is SASEGT. Trimming pared 1 base from V and 8 bases from J, leaving 8 bases between. The CDR3 protein is CASSEEWREKLFF. In DNA, the CDR3 is TGTGCCAGCAGTGAAGAGTGGAGAGAAAAACTGTTTTTT.

This chain joins TRBV5-4 and TRBJ2-2; 9 nucleotides line up with TRBD2. The germline gives CDR1 SGHNT, CDR2 YYREEE (reference sequence). With 1 base clipped from V and 4 bases from J, the junction kept 5 bases outside the gene matches. This CDR3 spans 16 amino acids. DNA of the CDR3: TGTGCCAGCAGCTTGAGTCCAGCGGGAGGCACCGGGGAGCTGTTTTTT. Encoded protein: CASSLSPAGGTGELFF. The full variable domain, with the rest looked up from reference TRBV5-4 and TRBJ2-2, is ETGVTQSPTHLIKTRGQQVTLRCSSQSGHNTVSWYQQALGQGPQFIFQYYREEENGRGNFPPRFSGLQFPNYSSELNVNALELDDSALYLCASSLSPAGGTGELFFGEGSRLTVL.

The table lists this clone with a count of one. This chain connects TRBV5-1 to TRBJ2-5, with D perhaps matching TRBD1 (6 bases). This CDR3 contains 14 residues. CDR1 and CDR2 (germline): SGHRS, YFSETQ. Trimming pared 0 bases from V and 5 bases from J, leaving 11 bases between. As DNA, the CDR3 is TGCGCCAGCAGCTTGGAAGGGGGAGTGGAGACCCAGTACTTC. Protein sequence: CASSLEGGVETQYF.

V usage is TRBV6-6 and J usage is TRBJ2-5; the match to TRBD2 covers 8 bases. The CDR3 has 15 residues. With V trimmed by 3 bases and J by 4 bases, 7 bases remained unmatched. The germline CDR1 and CDR2 sequences are MNHNY and SVGAGI (reference sequence). CDR3 nucleotides: TGTGCCAGCAGTTATTCCGGGGGGGGAGGAGAGACCCAGTACTTC. Amino acids: CASSYSGGGGETQYF.

For the CDR3, the DNA is TGTGCCAGCGGTAGGACAGGGGGTAACAATCAGCCCCAGCATTTT. This codes for CASGRTGGNNQPQHF. The chain is built from TRBV27 and TRBJ1-5; 10 nucleotides align to TRBD1. CDR3 length equals 15 residues. V lost 8 bases to trimming and J lost 3 bases; unmatched junction nucleotides: 7. Germline loops: CDR1 MNHEY, CDR2 SMNVEV (reference sequence).

This sequence joins TRBV6-5 and TRBJ2-3; maybe TRBD2 (7 bases). The CDR3 is 16 residues long. Germline assignment: CDR1 MNHEY and CDR2 SVGAGI. The V end lost 2 bases, the J end lost 2 bases, and 14 bases lay between the germline ends. The CDR3 loop is CASSYQAGGPTDTQYF. In nucleotides, the CDR3 is TGTGCCAGCAGTTACCAGGCCGGGGGGCCCACAGATACGCAGTATTTT.

This clone was picked up one time. This sample also contains other DNA sequences that code for the same CDR3. The rearrangement links TRBV29-1 to TRBJ2-3; 11 bases align to TRBD2. Looked up from germline, CDR1 is SQVTM and CDR2 is ANQGSEA. There are 14 residues in the CDR3. V lost 6 bases to trimming and J lost 2 bases; unmatched junction nucleotides: 4. Written as DNA, the CDR3 is TGCAGCGTCGGGACTAGCGGAAACACAGATACGCAGTATTTT. Protein sequence: CSVGTSGNTDTQYF.